This TCR beta chain was identified during a study of blood T cell repertoires in COVID-19. At the level of the study: Some COVID-19 samples were acute and others convalescent; all came from the United States, Italy and Spain. From T cells, B-cell-depleted T cells, or PBMCs came the material, which was cDNA or gDNA.

The J segment lost 5 bases and the V segment lost 5 bases, leaving 7 bases of the junction unmatched. Germline values: CDR1 KGHDR, CDR2 SFDVKD. The CDR3 consists of 16 residues. Assay: immunoSEQ multiplex PCR; the TCRdb copy retains only in-frame clones and omits some. The sample has around 68,000 clones, 70% to 85% seen once. Sequencing input: peripheral blood. The sequence came from a woman between 50 and 59 years old with acute or convalescent COVID-19. The gene calls are TRBV24-1 and TRBJ2-1; 11 nucleotides line up with TRBD2. CDR3 amino acids: CATSGGLAATNNEQFF. CDR3 bases: TGTGCCACCAGTGGGGGACTAGCGGCCACTAACAATGAGCAGTTCTTC.